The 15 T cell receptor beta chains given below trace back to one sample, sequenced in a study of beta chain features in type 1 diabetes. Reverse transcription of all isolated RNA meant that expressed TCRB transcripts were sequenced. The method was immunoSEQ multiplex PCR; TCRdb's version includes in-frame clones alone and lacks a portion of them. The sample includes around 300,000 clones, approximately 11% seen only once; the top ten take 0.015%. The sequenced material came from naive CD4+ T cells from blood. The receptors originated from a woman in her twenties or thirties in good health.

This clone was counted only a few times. CDR3 nucleotide sequence: TGTGCCTGGAGCAAAATAGAGGGCGGGACCGGGGAGCTGTTTTTT. It specifies CAWSKIEGGTGELFF. V usage is TRBV30 and J usage is TRBJ2-2; the D gene is possibly TRBD2 (5 bases). V was pared by 3 bases and J by 5 bases, with 16 bases between. This CDR3 is built from 15 residues. The germline V gene has CDR1 GTSNPN and CDR2 SVGIG (reference sequence). Together with reference TRBV30 and TRBJ2-2, the CDR3 gives the full variable domain: SQTIHQWPATLVQPVGSPLSLECTVEGTSNPNLYWYRQAAGRGLQLLFYSVGIGQISSEVPQNLSASRPQDRQFILSSKKLLLSDSGFYLCAWSKIEGGTGELFFGEGSRLTVL.

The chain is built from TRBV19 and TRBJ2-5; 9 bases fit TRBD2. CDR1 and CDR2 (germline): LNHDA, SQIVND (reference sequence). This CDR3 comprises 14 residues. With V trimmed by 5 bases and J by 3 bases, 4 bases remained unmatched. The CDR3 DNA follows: TGTGCCAGTAGTGTCCTAGCGGGAAAAGAGACCCAGTACTTC. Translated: CASSVLAGKETQYF.

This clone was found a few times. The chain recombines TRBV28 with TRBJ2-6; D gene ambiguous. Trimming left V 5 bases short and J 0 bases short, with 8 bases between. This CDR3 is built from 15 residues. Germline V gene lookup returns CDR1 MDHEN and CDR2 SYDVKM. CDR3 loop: CASSPSTSGANVLTF. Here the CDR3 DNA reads TGTGCCAGCAGTCCATCTACCTCTGGGGCCAACGTCCTGACTTTC.

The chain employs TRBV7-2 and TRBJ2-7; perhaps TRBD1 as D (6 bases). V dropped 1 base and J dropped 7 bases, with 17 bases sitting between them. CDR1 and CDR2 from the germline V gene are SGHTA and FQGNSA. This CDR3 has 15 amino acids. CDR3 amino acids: CASSLDGGQLREQYF. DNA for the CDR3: TGTGCCAGCAGCTTAGATGGGGGCCAACTTCGGGAGCAGTACTTC.

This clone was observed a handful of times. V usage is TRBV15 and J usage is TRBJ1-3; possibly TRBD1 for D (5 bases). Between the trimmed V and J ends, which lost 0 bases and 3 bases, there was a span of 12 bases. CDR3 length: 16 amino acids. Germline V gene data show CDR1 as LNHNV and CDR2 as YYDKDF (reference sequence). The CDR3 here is CATSRDLGGFGNTIYF. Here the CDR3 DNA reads TGTGCCACCAGCAGAGATCTGGGGGGTTTTGGAAACACCATATATTTT. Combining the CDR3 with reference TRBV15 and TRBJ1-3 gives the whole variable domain DAMVIQNPRYQVTQFGKPVTLSCSQTLNHNVMYWYQQKSSQAPKLLFHYYDKDFNNEADTPDNFQSRRPNTSFCFLDIRSPGLGDTAMYLCATSRDLGGFGNTIYFGEGSWLTVV.

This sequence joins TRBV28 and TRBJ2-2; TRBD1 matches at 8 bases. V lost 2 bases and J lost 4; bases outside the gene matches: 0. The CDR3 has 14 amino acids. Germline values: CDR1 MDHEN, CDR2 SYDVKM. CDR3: CASSLGQGTGELFF. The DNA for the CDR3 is TGTGCCAGCAGTTTAGGACAGGGCACCGGGGAGCTGTTTTTT.

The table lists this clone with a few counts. The CDR3 loop is CASSFGLTFYNEQFF. Here the CDR3 DNA reads TGCGCCAGCAGCTTTGGCTTAACCTTCTACAATGAGCAGTTCTTC. The rearrangement joins TRBV5-1 to TRBJ2-1; D gene ambiguous. The CDR3 consists of 15 residues. With 2 bases removed from V and 3 bases from J, the gap between germline ends came to 12 bases. Per the germline V gene, CDR1 is SGHRS and CDR2 is YFSETQ. Variable domain in full (rest from reference TRBV5-1 and TRBJ2-1): KAGVTQTPRYLIKTRGQQVTLSCSPISGHRSVSWYQQTPGQGLQFLFEYFSETQRNKGNFPGRFSGRQFSNSRSEMNVSTLELGDSALYLCASSFGLTFYNEQFFGPGTRLTVL.

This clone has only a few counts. As DNA, the CDR3 is TGTGCCAGCAGCAACGGACAGGGAGTTTTGCGAGAGACCCAGTACTTC. Protein product: CASSNGQGVLRETQYF. The gene calls are TRBV11-2 and TRBJ2-5, with TRBD1 matching over 8 bases. Germline V lookup: CDR1 SGHAT, CDR2 FQNNGV. This CDR3 comprises 16 residues. V shed 5 bases, J shed 4 bases, and the junction held 12 bases outside the gene matches.

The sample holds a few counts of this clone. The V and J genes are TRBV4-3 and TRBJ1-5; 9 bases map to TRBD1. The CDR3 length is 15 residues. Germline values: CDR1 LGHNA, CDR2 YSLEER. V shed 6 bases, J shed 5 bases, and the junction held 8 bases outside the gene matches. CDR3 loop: CASSEDRGVDQPQHF. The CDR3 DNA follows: TGCGCCAGCAGTGAGGACAGGGGTGTAGATCAGCCCCAGCATTTT.

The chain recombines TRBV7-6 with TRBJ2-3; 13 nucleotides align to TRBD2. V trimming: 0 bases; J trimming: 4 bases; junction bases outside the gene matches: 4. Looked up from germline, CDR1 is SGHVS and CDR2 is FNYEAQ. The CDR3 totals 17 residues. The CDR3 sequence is CASSLAGTSGISDTQYF. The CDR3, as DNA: TGTGCCAGCAGCTTAGCCGGGACTAGCGGGATCTCAGATACGCAGTATTTT.

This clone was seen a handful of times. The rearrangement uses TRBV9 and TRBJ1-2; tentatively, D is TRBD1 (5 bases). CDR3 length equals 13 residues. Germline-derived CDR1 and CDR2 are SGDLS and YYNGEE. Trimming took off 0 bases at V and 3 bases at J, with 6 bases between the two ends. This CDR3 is CASSVETDYGYTF. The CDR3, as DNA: TGTGCCAGCAGCGTAGAGACAGACTATGGCTACACCTTC.

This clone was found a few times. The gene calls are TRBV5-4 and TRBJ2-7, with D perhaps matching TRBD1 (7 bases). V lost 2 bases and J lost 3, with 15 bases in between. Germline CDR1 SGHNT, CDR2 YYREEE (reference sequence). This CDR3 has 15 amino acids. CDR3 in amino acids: CASSFRAGGNYEQYF. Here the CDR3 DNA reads TGTGCCAGCAGCTTCAGGGCAGGGGGGAACTACGAGCAGTACTTC. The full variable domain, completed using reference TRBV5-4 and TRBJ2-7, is ETGVTQSPTHLIKTRGQQVTLRCSSQSGHNTVSWYQQALGQGPQFIFQYYREEENGRGNFPPRFSGLQFPNYSSELNVNALELDDSALYLCASSFRAGGNYEQYFGPGTRLTVT.

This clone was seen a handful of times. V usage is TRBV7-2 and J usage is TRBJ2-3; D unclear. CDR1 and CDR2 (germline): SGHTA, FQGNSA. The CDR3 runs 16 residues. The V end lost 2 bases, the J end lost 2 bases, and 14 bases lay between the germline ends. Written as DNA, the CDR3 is TGTGCCAGCAGCTTATTCGGTGCCGGTTCCACAGATACGCAGTATTTT. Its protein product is CASSLFGAGSTDTQYF.

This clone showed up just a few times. Written as DNA, the CDR3 is TGTGCCAGCAGCCGGGACTCCCACACCGGGGAGCTGTTTTTT. It codes for CASSRDSHTGELFF. This chain links TRBV7-3 with TRBJ2-2; D perhaps matches TRBD2 (6 bases). Trimming stripped 5 bases from V and 3 bases from J, with 10 bases between. The CDR3 spans 14 residues. The germline CDR1 and CDR2 sequences are SGHTA and FQGTGA.

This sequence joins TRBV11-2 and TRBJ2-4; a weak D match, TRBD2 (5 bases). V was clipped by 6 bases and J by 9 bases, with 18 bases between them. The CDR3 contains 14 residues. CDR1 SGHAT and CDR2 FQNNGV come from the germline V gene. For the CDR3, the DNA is TGTGCCAGCAGTCCGTACGGTAAAGAGGGCATTCAGTACTTC. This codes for CASSPYGKEGIQYF.